This T cell receptor beta chain came from a study of spatial heterogeneity in lung cancer (dated by TCRdb to between 2018 and 2020). Some background on the complete study: Samples were obtained from over 70 patients with early-stage, untreated non-small cell lung cancer from the lung TRACERx cohort. In the raw uncorrected reads, each unique combination of TCR and UMI appeared more than ten times on average. TCR repertoire features were related to nonsynonymous mutation counts determined by whole-exome sequencing of tumor tissue. At surgery, 200 to 250 tumor regions, approximately 64 matched nontumor lung samples and 45 to 60 PBMC samples were TCR-sequenced for both alpha and beta chains. More beta-chain than alpha-chain transcripts were consistently detected, likely reflecting higher beta-chain transcript abundance. TCR alpha and beta repertoires were quantitatively compared across multiple tumor regions, matched nontumor lung and blood in non-small cell lung cancer. Follow-up PBMC samples were sequenced whenever available, with the median time to follow-up being two to three years after resection.

What the authors observed across the whole study: Ubiquitous expanded tumor TCRs were detected in blood more often at tumor resection than at routine follow-up. Additional single-cell paired TCR alpha and beta sequencing was considered necessary to confirm, at a functional level, the hypothesis that regional TCRs recognize regional mutations. Comparisons of baseline and follow-up blood repertoires included only about 15 patients.

From the germline V gene, CDR1 is ENHRY and CDR2 is SYGVKD. From the cysteine through the phenylalanine, the CDR3 covers 15 amino acids. CDR3 DNA only is kept here, 45 bases in frame from base 1. Cut back by 6 bases and 4 bases, the V and J ends lie 16 bases apart. This clonotype has more than one count but fewer than ten. The antigen it recognizes is unknown. One base away there is no much larger clone; base qualities are not given. This specimen's time point label, per the study, means: blood at routine non-recurrence follow-up after resection. TCR sequencing used whole RNA extracted from tumor and nontumor lung tissue, or from cryopreserved PBMC samples, without cell sorting. Only patients with enough RNA available from two or more tumor regions were chosen for TCR sequencing. The library was built by means of 5' RACE. The run used a NextSeq 500. In the TCR library protocol, a unique molecular identifier was attached to each TCR cDNA molecule so that PCR and sequencing errors could be corrected. The original pipeline was this. TCR identification, UMI-based error correction and CDR3 extraction were performed with Decombinator tools. TCRs above a frequency of 2 per 1,000, corresponding to the top 1% of the tumor frequency distribution, were defined as expanded. Renyi diversity was calculated using the R vegan package after each repertoire was subsampled 100 times to 5,000 TCRs. CDR3 similarity networks were built from amino acid triplet string-kernel similarity, connecting CDR3s with pairwise similarity above 0.82. The public reads were reanalyzed by TCRdb: fastp trimming at Q25, MiXCR alignment, in-frame beta chains only. Under each unique CDR3 protein, matching rows form one entry showing the most common genes and DNA. TCRdb, not the original authors, processed these V and J calls. Present in this sample are 15,000 to 20,000 distinct CDR3 sequences, approximately 20% of which were seen just once. The top ten clonotypes cover under 8% of the sample.

This specimen consisted of PBMCs, obtained at follow-up. The TCR comes from a male donor with early-stage non-small cell lung cancer. This chain joins TRBV10-3 to TRBJ1-3, with the D gene too uncertain to name. The CDR3 sequence is CAIRQNSGEGNTIYF. The DNA reads as follows: TGTGCCATCAGACAAAACTCCGGGGAAGGAAACACCATATATTTT.